This TCR beta chain was retrieved from a study of cytomegalovirus exposure and HLA in healthy donors. Findings and limits, study-wide: In a later analysis, productive TCRs from donors in an Asian-associated ancestry cluster reportedly carried fewer N-insertions than the cohort mean. A further, later analysis showed that HLA-associated TCR beta chains (compared with equally common others) were more clonally expanded.

CDR1 KGHSH and CDR2 LQKENI come from the germline V gene. Trimming removed 3 bases from V and 2 bases from J, with 13 bases in between. The CDR3 runs to 15 residues. A note on this clone: Its specificity is not known.

Primers included in the PCR were 60 Vbeta and 13 Jbeta primers. Assay: immunoSEQ multiplex PCR; the TCRdb copy retains only in-frame clones and omits some. The sample yields 95,000 to 100,000 clones, 65% to 85% seen once. The sample taken for sequencing was PBMCs. V usage is TRBV18 and J usage is TRBJ1-2; TRBD1 might be the D (6 bases). The origin of this receptor is a woman in her sixties in good health and CMV-seropositive. The CDR3 region is CASSPLGQINYGYTF. CDR3 nucleotide sequence: TGTGCCAGCTCACCGTTAGGACAGATAAACTATGGCTACACCTTC.